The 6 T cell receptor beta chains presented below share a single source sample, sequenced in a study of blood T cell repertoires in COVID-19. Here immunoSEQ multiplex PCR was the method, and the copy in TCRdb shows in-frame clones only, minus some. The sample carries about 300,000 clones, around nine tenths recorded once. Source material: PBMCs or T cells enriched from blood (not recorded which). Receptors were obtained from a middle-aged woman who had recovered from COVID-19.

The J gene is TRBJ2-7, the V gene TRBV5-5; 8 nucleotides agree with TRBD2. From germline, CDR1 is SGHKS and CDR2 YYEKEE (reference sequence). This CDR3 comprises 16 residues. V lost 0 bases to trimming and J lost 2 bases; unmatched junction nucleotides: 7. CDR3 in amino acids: CASSLAGGDNPYEQYF. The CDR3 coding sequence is TGTGCCAGCAGCTTGGCGGGGGGGGACAATCCCTACGAGCAGTACTTC.

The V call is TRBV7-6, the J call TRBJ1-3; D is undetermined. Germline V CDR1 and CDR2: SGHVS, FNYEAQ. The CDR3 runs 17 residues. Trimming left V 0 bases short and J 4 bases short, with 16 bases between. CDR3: CASSLAPAGFFGNTIYF. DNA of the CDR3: TGTGCCAGCAGCTTAGCGCCGGCAGGCTTTTTCGGAAACACCATATATTTT.

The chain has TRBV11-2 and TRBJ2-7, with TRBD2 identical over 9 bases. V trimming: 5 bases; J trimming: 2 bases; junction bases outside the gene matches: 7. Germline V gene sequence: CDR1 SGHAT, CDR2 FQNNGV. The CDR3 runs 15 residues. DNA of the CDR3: TGTGCCAGCAGCCTAAGGGCTAGCGGGGCCTACGAGCAGTACTTC. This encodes CASSLRASGAYEQYF.

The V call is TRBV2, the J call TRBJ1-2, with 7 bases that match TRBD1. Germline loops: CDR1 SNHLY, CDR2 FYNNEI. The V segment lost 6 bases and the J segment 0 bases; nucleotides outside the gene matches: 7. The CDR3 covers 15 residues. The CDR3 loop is CASRGLDRANYGYTF. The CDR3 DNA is TGTGCCAGCAGGGGACTAGACAGGGCTAACTATGGCTACACCTTC.

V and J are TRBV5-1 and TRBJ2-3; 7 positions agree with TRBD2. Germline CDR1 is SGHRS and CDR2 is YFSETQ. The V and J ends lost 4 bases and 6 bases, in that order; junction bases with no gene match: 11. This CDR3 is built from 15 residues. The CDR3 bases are TGCGCCAGCAGCCCGGGACTATATGGTCAGGATACGCAGTATTTT. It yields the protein CASSPGLYGQDTQYF. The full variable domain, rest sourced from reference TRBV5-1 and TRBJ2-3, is KAGVTQTPRYLIKTRGQQVTLSCSPISGHRSVSWYQQTPGQGLQFLFEYFSETQRNKGNFPGRFSGRQFSNSRSEMNVSTLELGDSALYLCASSPGLYGQDTQYFGPGTRLTVL.

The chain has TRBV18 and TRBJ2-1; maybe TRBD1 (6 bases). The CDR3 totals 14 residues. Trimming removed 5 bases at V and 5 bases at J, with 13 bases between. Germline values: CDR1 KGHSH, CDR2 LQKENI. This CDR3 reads CASSSGQPNNEQFF. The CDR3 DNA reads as TGTGCCAGCTCATCAGGACAGCCAAACAATGAGCAGTTCTTC.